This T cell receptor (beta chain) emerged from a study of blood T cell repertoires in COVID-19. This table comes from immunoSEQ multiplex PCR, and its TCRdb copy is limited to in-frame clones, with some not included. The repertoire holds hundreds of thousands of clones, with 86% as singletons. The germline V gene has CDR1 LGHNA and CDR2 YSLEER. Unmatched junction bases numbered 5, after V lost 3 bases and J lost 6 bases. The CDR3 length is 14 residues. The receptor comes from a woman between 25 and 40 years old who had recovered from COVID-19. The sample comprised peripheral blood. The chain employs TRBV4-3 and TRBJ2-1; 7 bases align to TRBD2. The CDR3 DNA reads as TGCGCCAGCAGCCAGACGGGACTAACCAATGAGCAGTTCTTC. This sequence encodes CASSQTGLTNEQFF.